This T cell receptor (beta chain) was sequenced during a study of shared clonotypes between healthy human individuals. Generated by immunoSEQ multiplex PCR, the TCRdb table keeps only in-frame clones and is missing some. Among over a million clones listed, roughly 96% were seen once. The CDR3 is 13 residues long. In germline, CDR1 is MNHNS, CDR2 SASEGT. Losses at the gene ends were 7 bases for V and 2 bases for J; bases not matched to a gene: 5. The sequence derives from a man in his thirties or forties in good health. The specimen sequenced was naive CD4+ T cells sorted from blood. Subset noted: CD45RA+ positively selected. This rearrangement joins TRBV6-1 to TRBJ2-7; TRBD2 aligns across 7 bases. The CDR3 sequence: CASTPGLAYEQYF. For the CDR3, the DNA is TGTGCCAGCACACCCGGACTAGCCTACGAGCAGTACTTC.